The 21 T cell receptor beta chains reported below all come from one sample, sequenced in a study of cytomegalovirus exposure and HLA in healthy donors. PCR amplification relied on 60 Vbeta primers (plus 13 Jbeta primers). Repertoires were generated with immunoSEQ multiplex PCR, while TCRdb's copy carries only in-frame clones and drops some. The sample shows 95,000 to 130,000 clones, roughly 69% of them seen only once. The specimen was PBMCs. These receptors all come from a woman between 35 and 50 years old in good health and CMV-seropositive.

CDR3 protein: CASSLRFPGTGFTDTQYF. The CDR3 region has the DNA TGTGCCAGCAGCTTAAGGTTCCCCGGGACAGGGTTCACAGATACGCAGTATTTT. This rearrangement joins TRBV11-2 to TRBJ2-3; 9 bases are a match to TRBD1. Germline trimming cut 2 bases from V and 2 bases from J; bases unmatched to any gene: 11. The CDR3 is made up of 18 amino acids. Germline values: CDR1 SGHAT, CDR2 FQNNGV.

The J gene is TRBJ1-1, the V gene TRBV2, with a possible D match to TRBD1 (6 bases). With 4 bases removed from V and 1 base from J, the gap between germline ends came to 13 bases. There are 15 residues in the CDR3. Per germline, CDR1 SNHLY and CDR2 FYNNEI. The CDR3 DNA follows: TGTGCCAGCAGTGCCCCGGTGGACAGGAACACTGAAGCTTTCTTT. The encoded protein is CASSAPVDRNTEAFF.

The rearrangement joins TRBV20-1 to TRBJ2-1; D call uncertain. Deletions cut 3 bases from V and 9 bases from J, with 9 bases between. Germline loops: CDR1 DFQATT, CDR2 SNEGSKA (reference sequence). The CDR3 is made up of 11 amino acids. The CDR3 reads CSARVAREQFF. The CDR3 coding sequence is TGCAGTGCTAGGGTGGCTCGTGAGCAGTTCTTC.

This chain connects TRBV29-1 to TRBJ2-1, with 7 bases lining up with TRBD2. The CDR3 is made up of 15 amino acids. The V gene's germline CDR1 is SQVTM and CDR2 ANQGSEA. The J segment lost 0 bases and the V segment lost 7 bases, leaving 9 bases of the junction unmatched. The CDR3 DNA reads TGCAGCGGTCGCGGGAGATTTAGCTCCTACAATGAGCAGTTCTTC. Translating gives CSGRGRFSSYNEQFF.

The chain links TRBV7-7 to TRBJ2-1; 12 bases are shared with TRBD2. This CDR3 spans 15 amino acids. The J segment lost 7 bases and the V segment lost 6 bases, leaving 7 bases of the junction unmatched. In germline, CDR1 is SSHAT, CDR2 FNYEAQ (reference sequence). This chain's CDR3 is CASSLGLAGSNEQFF. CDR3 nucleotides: TGTGCCAGCAGTTTGGGACTAGCGGGCTCGAATGAGCAGTTCTTC.

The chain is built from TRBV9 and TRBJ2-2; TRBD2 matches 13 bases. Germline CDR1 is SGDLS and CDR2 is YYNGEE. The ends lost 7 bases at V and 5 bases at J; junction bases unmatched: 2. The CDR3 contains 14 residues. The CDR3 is CASEGLAGTGELFF. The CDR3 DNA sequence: TGTGCCAGCGAGGGACTAGCGGGAACCGGGGAGCTGTTTTTT.

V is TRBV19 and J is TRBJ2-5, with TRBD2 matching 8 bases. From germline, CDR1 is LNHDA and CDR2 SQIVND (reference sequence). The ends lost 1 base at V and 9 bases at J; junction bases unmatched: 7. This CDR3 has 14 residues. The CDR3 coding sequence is TGTGCCAGTAGTATAGCTGAGACTAGCGTGGCCCAGTACTTC. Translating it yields CASSIAETSVAQYF.

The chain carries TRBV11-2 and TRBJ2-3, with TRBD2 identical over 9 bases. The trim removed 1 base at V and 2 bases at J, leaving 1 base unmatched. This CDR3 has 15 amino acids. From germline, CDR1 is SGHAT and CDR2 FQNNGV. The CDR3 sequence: CASSLGGRVTDTQYF. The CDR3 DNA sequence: TGTGCCAGCAGCTTAGGCGGGAGGGTCACAGATACGCAGTATTTT.

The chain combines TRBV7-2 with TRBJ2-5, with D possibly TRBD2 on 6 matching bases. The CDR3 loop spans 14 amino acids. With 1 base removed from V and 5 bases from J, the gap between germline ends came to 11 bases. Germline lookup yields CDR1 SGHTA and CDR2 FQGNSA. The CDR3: CASSLVGGGETQYF. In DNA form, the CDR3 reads TGTGCCAGCAGCTTAGTGGGTGGGGGGGAGACCCAGTACTTC.

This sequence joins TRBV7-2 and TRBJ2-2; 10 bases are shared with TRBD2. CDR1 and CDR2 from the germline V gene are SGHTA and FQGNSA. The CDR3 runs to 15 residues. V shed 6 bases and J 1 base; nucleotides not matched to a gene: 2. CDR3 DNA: TGTGCCAGCAGTAGACTAGCGGGGAACACCGGGGAGCTGTTTTTT. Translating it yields CASSRLAGNTGELFF.

For the CDR3, the DNA is TGCGCCAGCAGCCAGAATTGGGGGGACAGGGGCCAGCTAGGCTACACCTTC. Its translation is CASSQNWGDRGQLGYTF. This chain links TRBV4-3 with TRBJ1-2, with 10 positions matching TRBD1. CDR1 LGHNA and CDR2 YSLEER come from the germline V gene. This CDR3 spans 17 amino acids. With V trimmed by 3 bases and J by 8 bases, 15 bases remained unmatched.

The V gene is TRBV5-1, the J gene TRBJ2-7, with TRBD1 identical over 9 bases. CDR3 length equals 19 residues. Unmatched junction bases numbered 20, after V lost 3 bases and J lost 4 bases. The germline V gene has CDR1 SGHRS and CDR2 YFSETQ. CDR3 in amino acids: CASSSGPIGTGRLVYEQYF. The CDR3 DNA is TGCGCCAGCAGCTCGGGGCCAATCGGGACAGGGAGGTTAGTTTACGAGCAGTACTTC. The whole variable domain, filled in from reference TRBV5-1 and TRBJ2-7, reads KAGVTQTPRYLIKTRGQQVTLSCSPISGHRSVSWYQQTPGQGLQFLFEYFSETQRNKGNFPGRFSGRQFSNSRSEMNVSTLELGDSALYLCASSSGPIGTGRLVYEQYFGPGTRLTVT.

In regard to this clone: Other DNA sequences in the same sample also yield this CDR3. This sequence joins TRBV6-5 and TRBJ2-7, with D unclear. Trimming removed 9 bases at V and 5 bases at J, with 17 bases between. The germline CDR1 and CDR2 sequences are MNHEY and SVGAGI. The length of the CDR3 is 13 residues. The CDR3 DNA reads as TGTGCCAGTCGTCGACACTCGGTCCACGAGCAGTACTTC. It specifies CASRRHSVHEQYF.

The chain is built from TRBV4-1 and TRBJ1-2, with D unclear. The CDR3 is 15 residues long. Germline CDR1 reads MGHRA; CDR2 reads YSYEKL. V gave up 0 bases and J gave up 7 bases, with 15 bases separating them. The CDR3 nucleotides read TGCGCCAGCAGCCAAGATGACTGGCCTTTGAGTGGCTACACCTTC. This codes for CASSQDDWPLSGYTF.

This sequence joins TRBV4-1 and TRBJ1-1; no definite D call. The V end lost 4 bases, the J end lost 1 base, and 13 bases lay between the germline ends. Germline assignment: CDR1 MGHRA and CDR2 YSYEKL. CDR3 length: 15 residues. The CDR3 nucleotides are TGCGCCAGCAGCCCTTTGAGGCCCGGGAACACTGAAGCTTTCTTT. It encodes CASSPLRPGNTEAFF.

CDR3 amino acids: CASSLTSRGRVSEDTEAFF. CDR3 DNA sequence: TGTGCCAGCAGCTTAACAAGTAGGGGAAGAGTATCCGAGGACACTGAAGCTTTCTTT. The rearrangement uses TRBV7-6 and TRBJ1-1; TRBD1 might be the D (5 bases). The V gene's germline CDR1 is SGHVS and CDR2 FNYEAQ. V was clipped by 2 bases and J by 3 bases, with 25 bases between them. This CDR3 is built from 19 residues.

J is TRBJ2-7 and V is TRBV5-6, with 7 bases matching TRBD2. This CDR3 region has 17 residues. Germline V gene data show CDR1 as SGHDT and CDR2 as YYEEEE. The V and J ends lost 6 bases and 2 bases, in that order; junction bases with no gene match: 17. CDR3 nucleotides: TGTGCCAGCAAGGAAGCGGGATCAGCTAGGAACCCCTACGAGCAGTACTTC. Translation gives CASKEAGSARNPYEQYF.

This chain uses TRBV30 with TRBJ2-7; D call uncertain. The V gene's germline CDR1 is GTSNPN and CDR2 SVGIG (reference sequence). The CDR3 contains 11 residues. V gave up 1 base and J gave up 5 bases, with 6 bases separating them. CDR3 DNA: TGTGCCTGGAGTGCAGTTAACGAGCAGTACTTC. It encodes CAWSAVNEQYF.

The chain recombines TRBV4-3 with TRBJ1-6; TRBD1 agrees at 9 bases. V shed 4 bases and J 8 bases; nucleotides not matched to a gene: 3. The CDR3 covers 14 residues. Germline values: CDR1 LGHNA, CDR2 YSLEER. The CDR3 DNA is TGCGCCAGCAGCCCCCGGGACAGGGATTCACCCCTCCACTTT. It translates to CASSPRDRDSPLHF.

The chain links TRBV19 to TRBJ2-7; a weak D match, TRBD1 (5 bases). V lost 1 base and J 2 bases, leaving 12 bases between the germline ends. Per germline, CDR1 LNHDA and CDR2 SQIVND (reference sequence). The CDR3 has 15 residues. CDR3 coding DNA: TGTGCCAGTAGTATAGGGGCAGGGTCGACCTACGAGCAGTACTTC. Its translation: CASSIGAGSTYEQYF.

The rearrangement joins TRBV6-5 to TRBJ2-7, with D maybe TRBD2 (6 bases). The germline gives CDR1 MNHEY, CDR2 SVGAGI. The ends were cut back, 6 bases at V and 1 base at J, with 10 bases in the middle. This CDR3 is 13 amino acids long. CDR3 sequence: CASREGLSYEQYF. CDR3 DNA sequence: TGTGCCAGCAGGGAGGGCCTGTCCTACGAGCAGTACTTC.